A selection of T cell receptor beta chains follows, all from one sample in a study of CD8 T cells in Susac syndrome. Each CDR3 protein is one row after TCRdb ran MiXCR on the immunoSEQ multiplex PCR reads. The sample lists some 130,000 distinct CDR3 sequences; around 95% were seen once. The material sequenced was CD8+ T cells from PBMCs. The receptors were sampled from a human donor with Susac syndrome. Both conserved end residues are part of each CDR3. The D gene is left open where the match is weak. Clone size, where shown, is once, few, many, or a class for clones that have expanded.

V gene: TRBV9
clone size: -
D gene: -
J gene: TRBJ1-5
CDR3 protein: CASSVAGGTQPQHF
CDR3 DNA: TGTGCCAGCAGCGTAGCTGGGGGGACTCAGCCCCAGCATTTT

V gene: TRBV5-6
clone size: -
D gene: TRBD2
J gene: TRBJ2-1
CDR3 protein: CASSLAAGGPMGQFF
CDR3 DNA: TGTGCCAGCAGCTTGGCCGCGGGAGGCCCAATGGGGCAGTTCTTC

V gene: TRBV11-1
clone size: -
D gene: -
J gene: TRBJ2-1
CDR3 protein: CASSLQSELEQFF
CDR3 DNA: TGTGCCAGCAGCTTACAATCCGAGTTGGAGCAGTTCTTC

V gene: TRBV15
clone size: -
D gene: TRBD2
J gene: TRBJ2-7
CDR3 protein: CATSRTGTSLGEQYF
CDR3 DNA: TGTGCCACCAGCAGGACCGGGACTAGTCTGGGTGAGCAGTACTTC

V gene: TRBV20-1
clone size: -
D gene: -
J gene: TRBJ2-1
CDR3 protein: CSAEGYRSYNEQFF
CDR3 DNA: TGCAGTGCCGAGGGATACCGCTCCTACAATGAGCAGTTCTTC

V gene: TRBV27
clone size: -
D gene: -
J gene: TRBJ2-7
CDR3 protein: CASSPGERGEQYF
CDR3 DNA: TGTGCCAGCAGCCCAGGAGAAAGGGGGGAGCAGTACTTC

V gene: TRBV5-4
clone size: -
D gene: TRBD1
J gene: TRBJ2-7
CDR3 protein: CASSFLQDRSEYEQYF
CDR3 DNA: TGTGCCAGCAGCTTCCTCCAGGACAGGTCCGAGTACGAGCAGTACTTC

V gene: TRBV19
clone size: -
D gene: TRBD1
J gene: TRBJ1-1
CDR3 protein: CASSIGTGLTEAFF
CDR3 DNA: TGTGCCAGTAGTATAGGGACAGGGTTGACTGAAGCTTTCTTT

V gene: TRBV25-1
clone size: -
D gene: TRBD2
J gene: TRBJ2-3
CDR3 protein: CASTGGIDTQYF
CDR3 DNA: TGTGCCAGTACCGGGGGGATAGATACGCAGTATTTT

V gene: TRBV6-5
clone size: -
D gene: -
J gene: TRBJ2-2
CDR3 protein: CATMGGTGELFF
CDR3 DNA: TGTGCCACGATGGGTGGGACCGGGGAGCTGTTTTTT

V gene: TRBV7-6
clone size: once
D gene: TRBD1
J gene: TRBJ2-7
CDR3 protein: CASSREGQGVGEQYF
CDR3 DNA: TGTGCCAGCAGCCGCGAGGGACAGGGGGTGGGCGAGCAGTACTTC

V gene: TRBV9
clone size: -
D gene: -
J gene: TRBJ2-2
CDR3 protein: CASSANPGPGELFF
CDR3 DNA: TGTGCCAGCAGCGCCAACCCTGGGCCCGGGGAGCTGTTTTTT

V gene: TRBV4-1
clone size: -
D gene: -
J gene: TRBJ2-7
CDR3 protein: CASSQGSGTYEQYF
CDR3 DNA: TGCGCCAGCAGCCAAGGTTCGGGGACCTACGAGCAGTACTTC

V gene: TRBV5-1
clone size: -
D gene: -
J gene: TRBJ2-7
CDR3 protein: CALTAGFYEQYF
CDR3 DNA: TGCGCCCTAACCGCCGGGTTCTACGAGCAGTACTTC

V gene: TRBV5-6
clone size: -
D gene: -
J gene: TRBJ2-7
CDR3 protein: CASSFGQPSYEQYF
CDR3 DNA: TGTGCCAGCAGCTTTGGACAGCCCTCCTACGAGCAGTACTTC

V gene: TRBV24-1
clone size: -
D gene: -
J gene: TRBJ2-1
CDR3 protein: CATSDLKGNEQFF
CDR3 DNA: TGTGCCACCAGTGATTTGAAGGGGAATGAGCAGTTCTTC

V gene: TRBV9
clone size: -
D gene: -
J gene: TRBJ2-1
CDR3 protein: CASSVGVGGGNEQFF
CDR3 DNA: TGTGCCAGCAGCGTAGGGGTAGGTGGGGGCAATGAGCAGTTCTTC

V gene: TRBV20-1
clone size: -
D gene: -
J gene: TRBJ2-5
CDR3 protein: CSARDLGAAGPETQYF
CDR3 DNA: TGCAGTGCTAGAGATTTGGGTGCGGCCGGCCCGGAGACCCAGTACTTC

V gene: TRBV7-9
clone size: -
D gene: -
J gene: TRBJ2-1
CDR3 protein: CASSLAGVGDEQFF
CDR3 DNA: TGTGCCAGCAGCTTAGCAGGTGTGGGCGATGAGCAGTTCTTC

V gene: TRBV27
clone size: -
D gene: -
J gene: TRBJ1-1
CDR3 protein: CASLQGQNTEAFF
CDR3 DNA: TGTGCCAGTCTCCAGGGGCAGAACACTGAAGCTTTCTTT

V gene: TRBV20-1
clone size: -
D gene: TRBD2
J gene: TRBJ2-1
CDR3 protein: CSAAGTSGIDNEQFF
CDR3 DNA: TGCAGTGCAGCCGGGACTAGCGGGATCGACAATGAGCAGTTCTTC

V gene: TRBV28
clone size: -
D gene: -
J gene: TRBJ1-1
CDR3 protein: CASSSLGALNTEAFF
CDR3 DNA: TGTGCCAGCAGTTCCCTCGGGGCCCTGAACACTGAAGCTTTCTTT

V gene: TRBV7-8
clone size: -
D gene: -
J gene: TRBJ2-3
CDR3 protein: CASSPKNRESSLRTDTQYF
CDR3 DNA: TGTGCCAGCAGCCCAAAGAACAGGGAGTCGAGCCTTCGAACAGATACGCAGTATTTT

V gene: TRBV20-1
clone size: -
D gene: TRBD2
J gene: TRBJ2-7
CDR3 protein: CSARLAGAYPASYEQYF
CDR3 DNA: TGCAGTGCTAGACTAGCGGGAGCTTACCCGGCTAGTTACGAGCAGTACTTC

V gene: TRBV30
clone size: -
D gene: TRBD2
J gene: TRBJ2-1
CDR3 protein: CAWSLAGLGNEQFF
CDR3 DNA: TGTGCCTGGAGTTTAGCGGGACTAGGCAATGAGCAGTTCTTC

V gene: TRBV5-1
clone size: -
D gene: -
J gene: TRBJ2-2
CDR3 protein: CASSLLGRDTGELFF
CDR3 DNA: TGCGCCAGCAGCTTGCTCGGGAGAGACACCGGGGAGCTGTTTTTT

V gene: TRBV28
clone size: -
D gene: -
J gene: TRBJ2-1
CDR3 protein: CASSYRQNNEQFF
CDR3 DNA: TGTGCCAGCAGCTACAGACAGAACAATGAGCAGTTCTTC

V gene: TRBV7-9
clone size: -
D gene: -
J gene: TRBJ2-1
CDR3 protein: CASSSPGEVNEQFF
CDR3 DNA: TGTGCCAGCAGCTCCCCAGGGGAGGTCAATGAGCAGTTCTTC

V gene: TRBV6-5
clone size: once
D gene: TRBD2
J gene: TRBJ2-7
CDR3 protein: CASSYMRGDLAGGKTGYEQYF
CDR3 DNA: TGTGCCAGCAGTTACATGAGGGGGGACCTAGCGGGAGGGAAGACGGGCTACGAGCAGTACTTC

V gene: TRBV14
clone size: -
D gene: -
J gene: TRBJ2-1
CDR3 protein: CASSAPVRGKSSYNEQFF
CDR3 DNA: TGTGCCAGCAGCGCTCCTGTTAGGGGGAAGAGCTCCTACAATGAGCAGTTCTTC

V gene: TRBV14
clone size: -
D gene: TRBD2
J gene: TRBJ2-7
CDR3 protein: CASSRVYPFFGTRHYEQYF
CDR3 DNA: TGTGCCAGCAGCCGGGTCTACCCTTTCTTCGGGACTAGACACTACGAGCAGTACTTC

V gene: TRBV27
clone size: -
D gene: -
J gene: TRBJ2-5
CDR3 protein: CASSISISRETQYF
CDR3 DNA: TGTGCCAGCAGCATTTCAATTTCCCGAGAGACCCAGTACTTC

V gene: TRBV6-1
clone size: -
D gene: -
J gene: TRBJ2-7
CDR3 protein: CASRGAIRTYEQYF
CDR3 DNA: TGTGCCAGCAGGGGGGCCATTCGGACCTACGAGCAGTACTTC

V gene: TRBV5-8
clone size: -
D gene: -
J gene: TRBJ2-1
CDR3 protein: CASSPEVWAGPEGEQFF
CDR3 DNA: TGTGCCAGCAGCCCCGAAGTCTGGGCGGGGCCCGAGGGGGAGCAGTTCTTC

V gene: TRBV2
clone size: -
D gene: -
J gene: TRBJ1-1
CDR3 protein: CASSEIEASEAFF
CDR3 DNA: TGTGCCAGCAGTGAAATCGAGGCTTCTGAAGCTTTCTTT

V gene: TRBV20-1
clone size: -
D gene: -
J gene: TRBJ1-2
CDR3 protein: CSARDPFPLGYTF
CDR3 DNA: TGCAGTGCTAGAGATCCGTTCCCCTTAGGCTACACCTTC

V gene: TRBV6-6
clone size: -
D gene: TRBD2
J gene: TRBJ2-3
CDR3 protein: CASSYNSGRSDTQYF
CDR3 DNA: TGTGCCAGCAGTTATAATAGCGGGAGGTCAGATACGCAGTATTTT

V gene: TRBV24-1
clone size: -
D gene: TRBD2
J gene: TRBJ2-5
CDR3 protein: CATSEVSGGAETQYF
CDR3 DNA: TGTGCCACCAGTGAAGTTAGCGGGGGGGCGGAGACCCAGTACTTC

V gene: TRBV3-1
clone size: -
D gene: -
J gene: TRBJ1-1
CDR3 protein: CASSQIGVNTEAFF
CDR3 DNA: TGTGCCAGCAGCCAAATTGGGGTAAACACTGAAGCTTTCTTT

V gene: TRBV5-1
clone size: -
D gene: TRBD1
J gene: TRBJ2-7
CDR3 protein: CASSRATGGGYEQYF
CDR3 DNA: TGCGCCAGCAGCAGGGCGACAGGGGGCGGCTACGAGCAGTACTTC

V gene: TRBV6-1
clone size: -
D gene: TRBD2
J gene: TRBJ2-7
CDR3 protein: CASSPGLAGGNYEQYF
CDR3 DNA: TGTGCCAGCAGCCCCGGACTAGCGGGAGGGAATTACGAGCAGTACTTC

V gene: TRBV29-1
clone size: -
D gene: TRBD1
J gene: TRBJ1-1
CDR3 protein: CSVFGQGGNTEAFF
CDR3 DNA: TGCAGCGTTTTTGGTCAGGGGGGGAACACTGAAGCTTTCTTT

V gene: TRBV12-3/TRBV12-4
clone size: -
D gene: -
J gene: TRBJ1-2
CDR3 protein: CASSPQGGPNYGYTF
CDR3 DNA: TGTGCCAGCAGCCCCCAGGGCGGCCCCAACTATGGCTACACCTTC

V gene: TRBV28
clone size: -
D gene: -
J gene: TRBJ1-1
CDR3 protein: CASSSKGGWTEAFF
CDR3 DNA: TGTGCCAGCAGTTCGAAAGGGGGGTGGACTGAAGCTTTCTTT

V gene: TRBV27
clone size: -
D gene: TRBD2
J gene: TRBJ2-3
CDR3 protein: CASSLGTSGTDTQYF
CDR3 DNA: TGTGCCAGCAGTTTAGGTACTAGCGGCACAGATACGCAGTATTTT

V gene: TRBV11-2
clone size: -
D gene: TRBD1
J gene: TRBJ2-5
CDR3 protein: CASSLGQGATETQYF
CDR3 DNA: TGTGCCAGCAGCCTGGGGCAGGGGGCAACAGAGACCCAGTACTTC

V gene: TRBV27
clone size: -
D gene: -
J gene: TRBJ2-6
CDR3 protein: CASCSTPTVGANVLTF
CDR3 DNA: TGTGCCAGCTGTTCCACGCCGACGGTCGGGGCCAACGTCCTGACTTTC

V gene: TRBV12-3/TRBV12-4
clone size: -
D gene: TRBD2
J gene: TRBJ2-1
CDR3 protein: CASRQLSGSMNEQFF
CDR3 DNA: TGTGCCAGCAGGCAGCTTAGCGGGAGTATGAATGAGCAGTTCTTC

V gene: TRBV11-1
clone size: -
D gene: -
J gene: TRBJ1-5
CDR3 protein: CASSHYRVGDSNQPQHF
CDR3 DNA: TGTGCCAGCAGCCACTACAGGGTAGGGGATAGCAATCAGCCCCAGCATTTT

V gene: TRBV29-1
clone size: -
D gene: -
J gene: TRBJ2-1
CDR3 protein: CSVPASHGNEQFF
CDR3 DNA: TGCAGCGTGCCGGCTTCCCATGGGAATGAGCAGTTCTTC